The 7 T cell receptor beta chains presented below share a single source sample, sequenced in a study of control samples from healthy donors and cancer patients. Libraries were prepared by immunoSEQ multiplex PCR; TCRdb keeps only in-frame clonotypes and omits some of them. This table holds about 210,000 clones. Sequencing was performed on blood. These receptors were collected from a woman between 25 and 40 years old in good health.

The rearrangement joins TRBV5-1 to TRBJ1-2; 8 bases are shared with TRBD1. V gave up 0 bases and J gave up 4 bases; unmatched junction bases: 11. The CDR3 contains 17 residues. Germline CDR1 reads SGHRS; CDR2 reads YFSETQ. CDR3 DNA: TGCGCCAGCAGCTTGGGCCAATGGACAGGGAAAGGCTATGGCTACACCTTC. Amino acid sequence: CASSLGQWTGKGYGYTF.

The V call is TRBV6-6, the J call TRBJ1-1; 7 nucleotides align to TRBD1. This CDR3 has 17 amino acids. The germline CDR1 and CDR2 sequences are MNHNY and SVGAGI (reference sequence). The V and J ends lost 5 bases and 0 bases, in that order; junction bases with no gene match: 12. The CDR3 DNA sequence: TGTGCCAGCAGTCCTCTTTGGAGGGGGCCCATGAACACTGAAGCTTTCTTT. The encoded protein is CASSPLWRGPMNTEAFF.

The J gene is TRBJ1-6, the V gene TRBV2; D unclear. CDR3 length equals 15 residues. Trimming shortened V by 3 bases and J by 4 bases, and 10 bases separated the two germline ends. CDR1 and CDR2 (germline): SNHLY, FYNNEI. CDR3 in amino acids: CASSDSGGYNSPLHF. In nucleotides, the CDR3 is TGTGCCAGCAGTGATTCGGGCGGATATAATTCACCCCTCCACTTT. The variable domain in full, completed from reference TRBV2 and TRBJ1-6, reads EPEVTQTPSHQVTQMGQEVILRCVPISNHLYFYWYRQILGQKVEFLVSFYNNEISEKSEIFDDQFSVERPDGSNFTLKIRSTKLEDSAMYFCASSDSGGYNSPLHFGNGTRLTVT.

V gene TRBV30 combines with J gene TRBJ2-7; no clear D. The CDR3 loop spans 12 amino acids. The germline V and J ends were trimmed by 0 bases and 6 bases, with 9 bases remaining between them. CDR1 and CDR2 (germline): GTSNPN, SVGIG (reference sequence). CDR3 DNA: TGTGCCTGGAGTGTTTTAGGGTTCGAGCAGTACTTC. Amino acids: CAWSVLGFEQYF.

CDR3 loop: CASSLPNSGANVLTF. CDR3 nucleotide sequence: TGTGCCAGCAGCTTACCCAACTCTGGGGCCAACGTCCTGACTTTC. V gene TRBV7-9 combines with J gene TRBJ2-6; the D is unclear. V lost 2 bases and J lost 0, with 5 bases in between. This CDR3 is built from 15 residues. Per the germline V gene, CDR1 is SEHNR and CDR2 is FQNEAQ (reference sequence).

The chain has TRBV28 and TRBJ1-1, with D tentatively TRBD1 (5 bases). This CDR3 is built from 15 residues. V dropped 3 bases and J dropped 6 bases, with 17 bases sitting between them. Germline V gene data show CDR1 as MDHEN and CDR2 as SYDVKM. Here the CDR3 DNA reads TGTGCCAGCAGTTTTACCTCGCAGGGCGGCCCTGAAGCTTTCTTT. Protein sequence: CASSFTSQGGPEAFF. Full variable domain (rest looked up from reference TRBV28 and TRBJ1-1): DVKVTQSSRYLVKRTGEKVFLECVQDMDHENMFWYRQDPGLGLRLIYFSYDVKMKEKGDIPEGYSVSREKKERFSLILESASTNQTSMYLCASSFTSQGGPEAFFGQGTRLTVV.

The rearrangement uses TRBV2 and TRBJ1-1; perhaps TRBD1 as D (5 bases). The V and J ends lost 5 bases and 1 base respectively, with 20 bases between them. From germline, CDR1 is SNHLY and CDR2 FYNNEI. CDR3 size: 17 residues. The CDR3 DNA follows: TGTGCCAGCAGTCCCGGAGGGGCCAGAATACCGAACACTGAAGCTTTCTTT. Translation: CASSPGGARIPNTEAFF.